Following are 23 T cell receptor beta chains from one sample sequenced in a study of breast tumors, draining lymph nodes, adjacent tissues. MiXCR, applied by TCRdb to the multiplex PCR reads, yields one record per CDR3 protein. This sample carries roughly 17,000 distinct CDR3 sequences, 60% to 70% of them seen once, and the ten largest clones take approximately 21%. Sequencing was done on a sample of tumor-adjacent breast tissue. These receptors were collected from a female donor with breast cancer. Some clones in this sample may be carry-over from other donors' samples.

This rearrangement joins TRBV29-1 to TRBJ2-2, with a tentative D call TRBD2 (6 bases). This CDR3 has 14 amino acids. Germline V gives CDR1 SQVTM, CDR2 ANQGSEA. The germline V and J ends were trimmed by 7 bases and 4 bases, with 16 bases remaining between them. The CDR3 DNA is TGCAGCGGAAGCGGAGGGTCCGGCACCGGGGAGCTGTTTTTT. Translating it yields CSGSGGSGTGELFF.

The rearrangement uses TRBV5-1 and TRBJ2-2; D is unclear. CDR1 SGHRS and CDR2 YFSETQ come from the germline V gene. The length of the CDR3 is 15 residues. V dropped 0 bases and J dropped 1 base, with 7 bases sitting between them. The CDR3 region has the DNA TGCGCCAGCAGCTTGGAGGCCCGGAACACCGGGGAGCTGTTTTTT. It translates to CASSLEARNTGELFF.

In its sample, this clonotype was seen once. This chain connects TRBV5-1 to TRBJ2-4; D is undetermined. Trimming removed 1 base from V and 8 bases from J, with 16 bases in between. This CDR3 region has 15 residues. From germline, CDR1 is SGHRS and CDR2 YFSETQ. The CDR3 loop is CASSLWSARTDIQYF. DNA of the CDR3: TGCGCCAGCAGCTTGTGGTCAGCACGTACCGACATTCAGTACTTC. Full variable domain (outside the CDR3, taken from reference TRBV5-1 and TRBJ2-4): KAGVTQTPRYLIKTRGQQVTLSCSPISGHRSVSWYQQTPGQGLQFLFEYFSETQRNKGNFPGRFSGRQFSNSRSEMNVSTLELGDSALYLCASSLWSARTDIQYFGAGTRLSVL.

J is TRBJ2-2 and V is TRBV6-5; 7 bases are a match to TRBD2. The V segment lost 0 bases and the J segment 7 bases; nucleotides outside the gene matches: 8. The CDR3 sequence is 16 residues long. Germline V CDR1 and CDR2: MNHEY, SVGAGI. The CDR3 coding sequence is TGTGCCAGCAGTTACTCAGGGCGGGAGACCAGCGGGGAGCTGTTTTTT. As protein: CASSYSGRETSGELFF.

The gene calls are TRBV29-1 and TRBJ2-1; TRBD2 matches 10 bases. CDR1 is SQVTM and CDR2 is ANQGSEA in the germline V gene. This CDR3 contains 11 residues. The trim removed 6 bases at V and 15 bases at J, leaving 8 bases unmatched. The CDR3 nucleotides are TGCAGCGTCACATCGGGACTAGCGAGGTTCTTC. Its protein product is CSVTSGLARFF.

The V call is TRBV24-1, the J call TRBJ2-5; D is ambiguous. V was clipped by 4 bases and J by 3 bases, with 14 bases between them. Germline CDR1 reads KGHDR; CDR2 reads SFDVKD. The CDR3 loop spans 15 amino acids. CDR3 in DNA: TGTGCCACCAGTGACGGACGGCTACTCGAAGAGACCCAGTACTTC. This encodes CATSDGRLLEETQYF.

This chain joins TRBV5-1 and TRBJ2-1; D gene unclear. CDR1 is SGHRS, CDR2 YFSETQ, per germline. V was pared by 1 base and J by 6 bases, with 5 bases between. The length of the CDR3 is 12 residues. The CDR3 here is CASSLITNEQFF. CDR3 bases: TGCGCCAGCAGCTTGATCACCAATGAGCAGTTCTTC.

The V and J genes are TRBV6-5 and TRBJ1-2; D is ambiguous. CDR3 size: 13 residues. The V end lost 0 bases, the J end lost 2 bases, and 4 bases lay between the germline ends. Per the germline V gene, CDR1 is MNHEY and CDR2 is SVGAGI. In DNA, the CDR3 is TGTGCCAGCAGTTACTCAGGGAACTATGGCTACACCTTC. This translates into CASSYSGNYGYTF.

V usage is TRBV5-5 and J usage is TRBJ2-1, with D possibly TRBD1 on 6 matching bases. Germline V gene sequence: CDR1 SGHKS, CDR2 YYEKEE (reference sequence). Trimming pared 2 bases from V and 0 bases from J, leaving 21 bases between. The CDR3 is 19 amino acids. The CDR3: CASSFGLRGGPGSYNEQFF. The CDR3 nucleotides read TGTGCCAGCAGCTTTGGGTTGAGAGGGGGACCGGGCTCCTACAATGAGCAGTTCTTC.

This chain connects TRBV19 to TRBJ2-7; either TRBD1 or TRBD2 may supply D (5 bases each). Germline V CDR1 and CDR2: LNHDA, SQIVND (reference sequence). Trimming removed 0 bases at V and 7 bases at J, with 10 bases between. The CDR3 covers 13 residues. The CDR3 nucleotides read TGTGCCAGTAGTATAGATCACTGGGGGGAGCAGTACTTC. This codes for CASSIDHWGEQYF. The variable domain in full, completed from reference TRBV19 and TRBJ2-7, reads DGGITQSPKYLFRKEGQNVTLSCEQNLNHDAMYWYRQDPGQGLRLIYYSQIVNDFQKGDIAEGYSVSREKKESFPLTVTSAQKNPTAFYLCASSIDHWGEQYFGPGTRLTVT.

The CDR3 reads CASSLRAGDSPLHF. CDR3 nucleotide sequence: TGTGCCAGCAGCTTAAGGGCAGGCGATTCACCCCTCCACTTT. The genes are TRBV7-3 and TRBJ1-6; D is ambiguous. Trimming stripped 1 base from V and 8 bases from J, with 9 bases between. The CDR3 totals 14 residues. Germline V gene data show CDR1 as SGHTA and CDR2 as FQGTGA. Based on the CDR3 plus reference TRBV7-3 and TRBJ1-6, the full variable domain is GAGVSQTPSNKVTEKGKYVELRCDPISGHTALYWYRQSLGQGPEFLIYFQGTGAADDSGLPNDRFFAVRPEGSVSTLKIQRTERGDSAVYLCASSLRAGDSPLHFGNGTRLTVT.

At least ten counts were recorded for this clonotype. The V and J genes are TRBV29-1 and TRBJ2-5; possibly TRBD2 for D (6 bases). V lost 7 bases and J lost 0, with 9 bases in between. This CDR3 contains 12 residues. CDR1 and CDR2 (germline): SQVTM, ANQGSEA. The CDR3, as DNA: TGCAGCGGTAGACTAGACCAAGAGACCCAGTACTTC. Its translation is CSGRLDQETQYF.

Points on this clonotype: This may be a read error, as it is one base from a much larger clone. The rearrangement links TRBV7-3 to TRBJ2-6; a possible D gene is TRBD1 (5 bases). Germline CDR1 SGHTA, CDR2 FQGTGA. The CDR3 covers 15 residues. The DNA of the CDR3 is TGTGCCAGCAGCCCCGGCCCAGCTGGGGCCAACGTCCTGCCTTTC. Protein sequence: CASSPGPAGANVLPF.

V usage is TRBV10-2 and J usage is TRBJ1-2; a possible D gene is TRBD1 (5 bases). Trimming took off 6 bases at V and 4 bases at J, with 15 bases between the two ends. Germline V gives CDR1 WSHSY, CDR2 SAAADI. CDR3 length: 14 residues. The CDR3 region has the DNA TGCGCCAGCAGCCTCAAAGACAGCGGCTATGGCTACACCTTC. Translating gives CASSLKDSGYGYTF.

Only a few counts were recorded for this clonotype. V gene TRBV9 combines with J gene TRBJ2-1; perhaps TRBD2 as D (5 bases). The V end was cut by 0 bases, the J end by 1 base, with 11 bases between. Germline lookup yields CDR1 SGDLS and CDR2 YYNGEE. The CDR3 sequence is 16 residues long. The CDR3 DNA reads TGTGCCAGCAGCGTAGAGGGAGTGTTATCCTACAATGAGCAGTTCTTC. It yields the protein CASSVEGVLSYNEQFF.

At least ten counts were recorded for this clonotype. A read error may be the cause here, since a much bigger clone is one base away. The chain combines TRBV6-1 with TRBJ2-5, with 10 bases fitting TRBD1. The germline V gene has CDR1 MNHNS and CDR2 SASEGT. The CDR3 runs to 15 residues. V dropped 5 bases and J dropped 5; count of bases not matched to a gene: 8. CDR3 DNA: TGTGCCAGCAGTCAAGAGACAGGGGGCAGTGAGACCCAGTACTTC. Its translation is CASSQETGGSETQYF.

By share of the sample, this clonotype is medium-sized. V is TRBV5-5 and J is TRBJ2-7, with TRBD1 as a possible D gene (6 bases). Looked up from germline, CDR1 is SGHKS and CDR2 is YYEKEE (reference sequence). This CDR3 has 18 residues. Trimming left V 2 bases short and J 0 bases short, with 21 bases between. CDR3 loop: CASSFGLRGGPGSYEQYF. In nucleotides, the CDR3 is TGTGCCAGCAGCTTTGGGTTGAGAGGGGGACCGGGCTCCTACGAGCAGTACTTC.

This clonotype was detected ten times or more. CDR3 region: CASSERSGTTRPEEQFF. Here the CDR3 DNA reads TGTGCCAGCAGTGAACGCTCCGGGACCACCCGCCCAGAGGAGCAGTTCTTC. The chain carries TRBV25-1 and TRBJ2-1; D possibly uses TRBD1 or TRBD2 (5 bases each). The V end lost 2 bases, the J end lost 10 bases, and 24 bases lay between the germline ends. Germline V gene data show CDR1 as MGHDK and CDR2 as SYGVNS. This CDR3 has 17 residues.

The chain is built from TRBV20-1 and TRBJ1-2; 7 bases match TRBD1. This CDR3 has 15 residues. Per the germline V gene, CDR1 is DFQATT and CDR2 is SNEGSKA (reference sequence). The trim removed 6 bases at V and 3 bases at J, leaving 13 bases unmatched. The DNA of the CDR3 is TGCAGTGCCGACGGGGGGACAGCGACTTACTATGGCTACACCTTC. Amino acids: CSADGGTATYYGYTF.

Points on this clonotype: The germline gene is not matched at one end of the junction; a read error may be the cause. The V and J genes are TRBV7-9 and TRBJ1-2; unclear D gene. Germline-derived CDR1 and CDR2 are SEHNR and FQNEAQ (reference sequence). The CDR3 consists of 12 residues. The CDR3 loop reads CASTGINYGYTF. CDR3 nucleotide sequence: TGTGCGAGCACGGGAATTAACTATGGCTACACCTTC. Full variable domain (rest looked up from reference TRBV7-9 and TRBJ1-2): DTGVSQNPRHKITKRGQNVTFRCDPISEHNRLYWYRQTLGQGPEFLTYFQNEAQLEKSRLLSDRFSAERPKGSFSTLEIQRTEQGDSAMYLCASTGINYGYTFGSGTRLTVV.

This chain uses TRBV6-5 with TRBJ1-5; 7 bases agree with TRBD1. V lost 1 base, J lost 2 bases, and 5 bases stayed unmatched. From germline, CDR1 is MNHEY and CDR2 SVGAGI. This CDR3 comprises 16 residues. CDR3 nucleotide sequence: TGTGCCAGCAGTTACTATAAAGGGGGCGGCAATCAGCCCCAGCATTTT. Its translation is CASSYYKGGGNQPQHF.

This clonotype was seen many times. This clone may be a read error of a much larger clone one base away. This rearrangement joins TRBV20-1 to TRBJ2-5; TRBD2 aligns across 7 bases. Germline CDR1 and CDR2: DFQATT and SNEGSKA (reference sequence). V shed 3 bases, J shed 1 base, and the junction held 11 bases outside the gene matches. The CDR3 is 16 residues long. The CDR3 is CSASGLVAGTQETQYF. CDR3 sequence (DNA): TGCAGTGCTAGTGGTCTGGTAGCGGGTACCCAAGAGACCCAGTACTTC.

This clonotype appeared once. The gene calls are TRBV19 and TRBJ2-7, with 10 bases lining up with TRBD2. The CDR3 has 14 amino acids. CDR1 and CDR2 from the germline V gene are LNHDA and SQIVND (reference sequence). V shed 6 bases and J 2 bases; nucleotides not matched to a gene: 4. The CDR3 spells CASRRTSGPYEQYF. The DNA for the CDR3 is TGTGCCAGTAGGCGGACTAGCGGTCCCTACGAGCAGTACTTC.